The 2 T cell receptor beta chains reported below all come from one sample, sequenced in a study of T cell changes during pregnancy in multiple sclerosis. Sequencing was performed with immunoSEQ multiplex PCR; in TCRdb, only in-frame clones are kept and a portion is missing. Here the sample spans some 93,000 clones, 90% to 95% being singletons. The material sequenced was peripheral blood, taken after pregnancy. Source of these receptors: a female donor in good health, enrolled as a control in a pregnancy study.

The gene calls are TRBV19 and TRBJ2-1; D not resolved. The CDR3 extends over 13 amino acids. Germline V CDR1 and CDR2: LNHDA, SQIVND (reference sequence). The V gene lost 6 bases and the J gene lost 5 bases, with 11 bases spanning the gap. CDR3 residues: CASRGRANNEQFF. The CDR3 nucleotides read TGTGCCAGTAGGGGCCGTGCCAACAATGAGCAGTTCTTC.

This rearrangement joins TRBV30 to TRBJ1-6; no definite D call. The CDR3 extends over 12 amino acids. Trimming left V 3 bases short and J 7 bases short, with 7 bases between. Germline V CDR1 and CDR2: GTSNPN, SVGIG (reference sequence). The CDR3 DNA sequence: TGTGCCTGGAGCCCCGGGAATTCACCCCTCCACTTT. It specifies CAWSPGNSPLHF.